This TCR beta chain comes out of a study of cytomegalovirus exposure and HLA in healthy donors. Study results and caveats: Near-uniform donor sequencing depth was presumed by presence/absence analyses.

About this clone: Antigen specificity is unknown.

60 Vbeta and 13 Jbeta primers were used in PCR. Some clones are missing from TCRdb's copy, which holds only in-frame ones; the method was immunoSEQ multiplex PCR. The profile shows some 78,000 clones, 72% of them singletons. The CDR3 runs 15 residues. Germline assignment: CDR1 SGHRS and CDR2 YFSETQ. V lost 4 bases, J lost 0 bases, and 12 bases lay in between. The TCR was taken from a middle-aged woman in good health and CMV-seropositive. Sequenced input: PBMCs. The genes are TRBV5-1 and TRBJ2-3; a weak D match, TRBD2 (6 bases). Here the CDR3 reads CASSLVGGSTDTQYF. CDR3 DNA sequence: TGCGCCAGCAGCCTCGTGGGGGGAAGCACAGATACGCAGTATTTT.